One and the same sample provided the 14 T cell receptor beta chains below, sequenced in a study of cytomegalovirus exposure and HLA in healthy donors (dated by TCRdb to about 2017). Library prep was done by the immunoSEQ multiplex PCR assay. A mixture of 60 forward primers for TCR Vbeta segments and 13 reverse primers for TCR Jbeta segments was used in the multiplex PCR. TCRdb obtained this table from immuneACCESS and retained in-frame rearrangements with V and J assigned. These tables miss some clones; where compared with another copy, unresolved V genes account for less than half of the shortfall, and the remainder is unexplained. This sample is represented by 90,000 or so clones; about four fifths of them were singletons. Of the sample, 2.5% to 4% is held by the ten largest clones. Sequencing was done on a sample of PBMCs. Every receptor here comes from a woman aged 40 to 49 in good health and CMV-seronegative.

The V call is TRBV9, the J call TRBJ1-1, with 7 bases identical to TRBD1. With V trimmed by 0 bases and J by 4 bases, 3 bases remained unmatched. Germline lookup yields CDR1 SGDLS and CDR2 YYNGEE. This CDR3 has 14 amino acids. The CDR3 here is CASSVGQGFTEAFF. CDR3 nucleotide sequence: TGTGCCAGCAGCGTAGGACAGGGCTTCACTGAAGCTTTCTTT.

The chain combines TRBV28 with TRBJ1-2; 10 positions agree with TRBD1. The V and J ends lost 4 bases and 5 bases, in that order; junction bases with no gene match: 4. The CDR3 extends over 14 amino acids. Germline V gene sequence: CDR1 MDHEN, CDR2 SYDVKM. The DNA of the CDR3 is TGTGCCAGCAGTTCGACAGGGGGCACGTATGGCTACACCTTC. It encodes CASSSTGGTYGYTF.

The V and J genes are TRBV28 and TRBJ2-3, with TRBD2 matching 7 bases. Trimming at V came to 5 bases and at J to 1 base, leaving 6 bases not matched to a gene. Looked up from germline, CDR1 is MDHEN and CDR2 is SYDVKM. The CDR3 length is 15 residues. The CDR3 loop reads CASSRDYWGTDTQYF. In nucleotides, the CDR3 is TGTGCCAGCAGTCGGGACTACTGGGGCACAGATACGCAGTATTTT.

This clone was found once. This rearrangement joins TRBV10-3 to TRBJ2-7; maybe TRBD1 (6 bases). The CDR3 contains 15 residues. The V and J ends lost 2 bases and 4 bases respectively, with 15 bases between them. The V gene's germline CDR1 is ENHRY and CDR2 SYGVKD. The CDR3 sequence is CAISENQGTSYEQYF. In DNA, the CDR3 is TGTGCCATCAGTGAGAATCAGGGGACGTCTTACGAGCAGTACTTC.

The chain has TRBV6-1 and TRBJ2-5, with D possibly matching TRBD2 (5 bases). The J call is uncertain, as TRBJ2-7 better fits the DNA end. This CDR3 spans 15 amino acids. The V gene's germline CDR1 is MNHNS and CDR2 SASEGT. CDR3 residues: CASIEGRPSSYEQYF. CDR3 DNA sequence: TGTGCCAGCATTGAGGGCAGGCCGAGCTCCTACGAGCAGTACTTC.

The chain employs TRBV27 and TRBJ2-1, with 10 bases that match TRBD2. This CDR3 contains 14 residues. Per germline, CDR1 MNHEY and CDR2 SMNVEV (reference sequence). V dropped 5 bases and J dropped 10; count of bases not matched to a gene: 8. The CDR3 coding sequence is TGTGCCAGCAGTCGGGGGACTAGCGTCCTAGAGCAGTTCTTC. It codes for CASSRGTSVLEQFF.

The V gene is TRBV7-9, the J gene TRBJ1-1; D uncertain. There are 12 residues in the CDR3. The germline CDR1 and CDR2 sequences are SEHNR and FQNEAQ (reference sequence). V was clipped by 2 bases and J by 8 bases, with 9 bases between them. The chain's CDR3 is CASSLTVREAFF. The CDR3 coding sequence is TGTGCCAGCAGCTTAACGGTCAGGGAAGCTTTCTTT. The entire variable domain, with the rest obtained from reference TRBV7-9 and TRBJ1-1, is as follows: DTGVSQNPRHKITKRGQNVTFRCDPISEHNRLYWYRQTLGQGPEFLTYFQNEAQLEKSRLLSDRFSAERPKGSFSTLEIQRTEQGDSAMYLCASSLTVREAFFGQGTRLTVV.

The chain is built from TRBV28 and TRBJ2-7; the match to TRBD2 covers 7 bases. V lost 3 bases, J lost 7 bases, and 3 bases stayed unmatched. The CDR3 is 12 residues long. Germline-derived CDR1 and CDR2 are MDHEN and SYDVKM. The CDR3 loop is CASSLAGDEQYF. CDR3 nucleotides: TGTGCCAGCAGTTTGGCGGGGGATGAGCAGTACTTC. The whole variable domain, remainder taken from reference TRBV28 and TRBJ2-7, is DVKVTQSSRYLVKRTGEKVFLECVQDMDHENMFWYRQDPGLGLRLIYFSYDVKMKEKGDIPEGYSVSREKKERFSLILESASTNQTSMYLCASSLAGDEQYFGPGTRLTVT.

This clone was recorded only once. The V and J genes are TRBV28 and TRBJ1-4; D not certain. This CDR3 is built from 12 residues. Per germline, CDR1 MDHEN and CDR2 SYDVKM. Trimming stripped 11 bases from V and 8 bases from J, with 15 bases between. CDR3 nucleotides: TGTGCCCTAGGGAGAGGGAACGAAAAACTGTTTTTT. It encodes CALGRGNEKLFF.

The chain joins TRBV12-5 to TRBJ1-1; 9 bases map to TRBD1. Germline CDR1 is LGHNT and CDR2 is FRNRAP. With V trimmed by 6 bases and J by 3 bases, 2 bases remained unmatched. The CDR3 extends over 13 amino acids. The CDR3 coding sequence is TGTGCTAGTGGCCGGGACAGGGACACTGAAGCTTTCTTT. Residues: CASGRDRDTEAFF.

This rearrangement joins TRBV6-1 to TRBJ2-7, with D tentatively TRBD2 (6 bases). The CDR3 has 15 residues. Looked up from germline, CDR1 is MNHNS and CDR2 is SASEGT. V lost 2 bases and J lost 0, with 11 bases in between. Written as DNA, the CDR3 is TGTGCCAGCAGTGAACGCGGGGAGATCTCCTACGAGCAGTACTTC. Protein sequence: CASSERGEISYEQYF.

The table lists this clone with a few counts. The chain employs TRBV29-1 and TRBJ1-1; weak D call: TRBD1 (5 bases). V was cut by 7 bases and J by 0 bases, with 12 bases left in between. Germline V gives CDR1 SQVTM, CDR2 ANQGSEA. The CDR3 extends over 13 amino acids. In nucleotides, the CDR3 is TGCAGCGCAACCCGGGGGATGAACACTGAAGCTTTCTTT. Its translation: CSATRGMNTEAFF.

V and J are TRBV28 and TRBJ1-2, with TRBD1 matching over 10 bases. The germline CDR1 and CDR2 sequences are MDHEN and SYDVKM. V was clipped by 3 bases and J by 6 bases; unmatched bases: 10. The length of the CDR3 is 16 residues. The CDR3 region is CASSFLIGTGDDGYTF. The CDR3 DNA is TGTGCCAGCAGTTTCCTTATTGGGACAGGGGATGATGGCTACACCTTC.

V usage is TRBV29-1 and J usage is TRBJ1-1, with 8 bases identical to TRBD1. This CDR3 is built from 15 residues. V lost 6 bases and J lost 5; bases outside the gene matches: 14. The V gene's germline CDR1 is SQVTM and CDR2 ANQGSEA. CDR3 sequence reads: CSVGWTGFKMTEAFF. DNA for the CDR3: TGCAGCGTAGGATGGACAGGGTTTAAAATGACTGAAGCTTTCTTT.